The 20 T cell receptor beta chains given below trace back to one sample, sequenced in a study of regulatory T cells in long-lasting Graves disease. For TCR beta, libraries came from iRepertoire HTBI primers and Arm-PCR of CDR3 regions. TCRdb ran MiXCR on the multiplex PCR reads and lists one entry per CDR3 protein. The sample includes almost 350,000 distinct CDR3 sequences, about 19% of them seen just once. Time point specified: persistent/refractory GD, antithyroid drugs over 5 years with positive TRAb. PBMC RNA was the source of the TCR library. Sequenced material: peripheral blood mononuclear cells (PBMCs), taken when the disease was refractory, from a patient treated with antithyroid drugs. Receptors originate from a female donor with Graves disease.

This clonotype was seen more than once but under ten times. J is TRBJ1-3 and V is TRBV11-2, with D unclear. Trimming took 1 base from V and 9 from J, leaving 10 bases between them. The CDR3 covers 13 residues. Germline V gene lookup returns CDR1 SGHAT and CDR2 FQNNGV. The DNA for the CDR3 is TGTGCCAGCAGCTTAGTACACTCAGCCACCATATATTTT. Residues: CASSLVHSATIYF.

The chain employs TRBV10-2 and TRBJ1-5, with D unclear. CDR1 WSHSY and CDR2 SAAADI come from the germline V gene. The CDR3 loop spans 13 amino acids. V lost 4 bases and J 0 bases, leaving 4 bases between the germline ends. The CDR3: CASSVASNQPQHF. CDR3 DNA: TGCGCCAGCAGTGTGGCTAGCAATCAGCCCCAGCATTTT.

This chain links TRBV7-3 with TRBJ2-1; TRBD2 is a possible D gene (5 bases). Looked up from germline, CDR1 is SGHTA and CDR2 is FQGTGA. V was clipped by 1 base and J by 9 bases, with 16 bases between them. The CDR3 consists of 15 residues. This chain's CDR3 is CASSLIGNGVGEQFF. CDR3 in DNA: TGTGCCAGCAGCTTAATCGGGAATGGGGTCGGTGAGCAGTTCTTC.

This clonotype was seen many times. J is TRBJ1-4 and V is TRBV28; D call uncertain. V was trimmed by 6 bases and J by 7 bases, leaving 15 bases between them. The germline CDR1 and CDR2 sequences are MDHEN and SYDVKM. This CDR3 region has 14 residues. This CDR3 is CASRVNGGGEKLFF. In nucleotides, the CDR3 is TGTGCCAGCAGGGTCAACGGCGGAGGTGAAAAACTGTTTTTT.

This sequence joins TRBV7-9 and TRBJ2-7; D gene unclear. Germline V CDR1 and CDR2: SEHNR, FQNEAQ (reference sequence). Trimming took off 5 bases at V and 6 bases at J, with 14 bases between the two ends. The CDR3 sequence is 13 residues long. The CDR3 loop is CASSRVTTGEQYF. CDR3 DNA: TGTGCCAGCAGCCGCGTTACGACGGGCGAGCAGTACTTC.

This clonotype was recorded many times. The chain combines TRBV3-1 with TRBJ1-6; 8 nucleotides agree with TRBD1. J lost 10 bases, V lost 2 bases, and 10 bases had no gene match. There are 16 residues in the CDR3. Germline-derived CDR1 and CDR2 are LGHDT and YNNKEL (reference sequence). The CDR3 protein is CASSQWGQAERSPLHF. The DNA of the CDR3 is TGTGCCAGCAGCCAATGGGGACAGGCCGAGAGATCACCCCTCCACTTT. Full variable domain (outside the CDR3, taken from reference TRBV3-1 and TRBJ1-6): DTAVSQTPKYLVTQMGNDKSIKCEQNLGHDTMYWYKQDSKKFLKIMFSYNNKELIINETVPNRFSPKSPDKAHLNLHINSLELGDSAVYFCASSQWGQAERSPLHFGNGTRLTVT.

This clonotype was recorded many times. The chain uses TRBV12-3 or TRBV12-4 and TRBJ1-1; TRBD1 is a possible D gene (6 bases). CDR3 size: 13 residues. V was trimmed by 3 bases and J by 5 bases, leaving 10 bases between them. The CDR3 DNA reads TGTGCCAGCAGTTTCAGACAGGTAACTGAAGCTTTCTTT. This codes for CASSFRQVTEAFF.

In this sample, this clonotype turned up many times. The chain has TRBV27 and TRBJ2-7; a weak D match, TRBD2 (6 bases). Germline V gene sequence: CDR1 MNHEY, CDR2 SMNVEV (reference sequence). The CDR3 covers 16 residues. V was cut by 0 bases and J by 4 bases, with 16 bases left in between. The CDR3 nucleotides read TGTGCCAGCAGTTTATCGCCCCGGGCCGCGGGGTACGAGCAGTACTTC. Its translation: CASSLSPRAAGYEQYF.

This clonotype has a handful of counts. This chain joins TRBV20-1 and TRBJ1-1; weak D call: TRBD1 (5 bases). Germline-derived CDR1 and CDR2 are DFQATT and SNEGSKA (reference sequence). The CDR3 contains 16 residues. Trimming left V 0 bases short and J 0 bases short, with 14 bases between. The CDR3 DNA sequence: TGCAGTGCTAGAGATAAAGGGGCTTTAATGAACACTGAAGCTTTCTTT. This encodes CSARDKGALMNTEAFF.

The chain recombines TRBV6-1 with TRBJ1-6, with 7 bases matching TRBD1. Germline CDR1 and CDR2: MNHNS and SASEGT. J gave up 3 bases and V 4 bases, and 6 bases lay outside the gene matches. There are 16 residues in the CDR3. In DNA form, the CDR3 reads TGTGCCAGCAGTGGGTCGGGACAGATCTATAATTCACCCCTCCACTTT. It translates to CASSGSGQIYNSPLHF.

The gene calls are TRBV10-3 and TRBJ1-1; D is undetermined. The V and J ends lost 3 bases and 2 bases respectively, with 13 bases between them. This CDR3 is 15 amino acids long. CDR1 ENHRY and CDR2 SYGVKD come from the germline V gene. CDR3 region: CAISELWEVNTEAFF. The CDR3 DNA is TGTGCCATCAGTGAATTGTGGGAGGTTAACACTGAAGCTTTCTTT.

As to this clonotype: One base away lies a much larger clone, so this may be a sequencing read error. The chain couples TRBV2 to TRBJ2-7; 9 nucleotides match TRBD2. This CDR3 has 15 residues. Trimming removed 6 bases from V and 4 bases from J; junction bases left unmatched: 10. Germline V lookup: CDR1 SNHLY, CDR2 FYNNEI. The DNA of the CDR3 is TGTGCCAGCAGCCTAGGGGCTAGCGGGACTTACGAGCAGTACTTC. Translating it yields CASSLGASGTYEQYF.

The table lists this clonotype with many counts. V is TRBV20-1 and J is TRBJ2-7, with 7 bases lining up with TRBD2. The CDR3 contains 15 residues. Germline V gene lookup returns CDR1 DFQATT and CDR2 SNEGSKA (reference sequence). Trimming at V came to 1 base and at J to 2 bases, leaving 8 bases not matched to a gene. The DNA for the CDR3 is TGCAGTGCTAGAGGGGTGCTAGCGGTTCCCTACGAGCAGTACTTC. Translated, it gives CSARGVLAVPYEQYF.

In its sample, this clonotype was seen many times. The V gene is TRBV6-2 or TRBV6-3, the J gene TRBJ1-5, with 8 bases lining up with TRBD1. V trimming: 6 bases; J trimming: 5 bases; junction bases outside the gene matches: 6. Germline V gene data show CDR1 as MNHEY and CDR2 as SVGEGT. The CDR3 has 14 amino acids. The CDR3, as DNA: TGTGCCAGCAGACAGGGGGTAACGGATCAGCCCCAGCATTTT. Translation: CASRQGVTDQPQHF.

This chain links TRBV5-1 with TRBJ2-5, with D possibly matching TRBD2 (6 bases). The V gene's germline CDR1 is SGHRS and CDR2 YFSETQ. The length of the CDR3 is 16 residues. The V end was cut by 0 bases, the J end by 2 bases, with 14 bases between. The CDR3 here is CASSLAGQAGQETQYF. CDR3 nucleotides: TGCGCCAGCAGCTTGGCCGGTCAGGCGGGACAAGAGACCCAGTACTTC.

This clonotype has a handful of counts. The chain recombines TRBV6-2 or TRBV6-3 with TRBJ1-5, with D maybe TRBD1 (5 bases). This CDR3 has 16 amino acids. V shed 4 bases and J shed 0 bases, with 13 bases lying between them. Germline V gene data show CDR1 as MNHEY and CDR2 as SVGEGT. The CDR3 DNA sequence: TGTGCCAGCAGTTTCCGGGGACTCCATAGCAATCAGCCCCAGCATTTT. Its translation: CASSFRGLHSNQPQHF.

This clonotype was seen a few times. The rearrangement uses TRBV30 and TRBJ1-2; D unresolved. CDR3 size: 16 residues. Germline values: CDR1 GTSNPN, CDR2 SVGIG (reference sequence). V was clipped by 1 base and J by 9 bases, with 24 bases between them. CDR3 loop: CAWSGWDVGENWCYTF. In DNA, the CDR3 is TGTGCCTGGAGTGGCTGGGATGTCGGGGAAAATTGGTGCTACACCTTC. Combining the CDR3 with reference TRBV30 and TRBJ1-2 gives the whole variable domain SQTIHQWPATLVQPVGSPLSLECTVEGTSNPNLYWYRQAAGRGLQLLFYSVGIGQISSEVPQNLSASRPQDRQFILSSKKLLLSDSGFYLCAWSGWDVGENWCYTFGSGTRLTVV.

This clonotype was seen many times. The rearrangement links TRBV4-1 to TRBJ1-1; tentative D call: TRBD1 (6 bases). The CDR3 totals 14 residues. Trimming stripped 4 bases from V and 4 bases from J, with 13 bases between. Germline CDR1 and CDR2: MGHRA and YSYEKL. This CDR3 reads CASSRHREGTEAFF. CDR3 nucleotide sequence: TGCGCCAGCAGCCGCCACAGGGAAGGCACTGAAGCTTTCTTT.

This clonotype has at least ten counts. The chain couples TRBV30 to TRBJ1-1; D remains unclear. V lost 3 bases, J lost 4 bases, and 18 bases lay in between. The CDR3 sequence is 15 residues long. Germline values: CDR1 GTSNPN, CDR2 SVGIG (reference sequence). CDR3: CAWSFVTHTSTEAFF. For the CDR3, the DNA is TGTGCCTGGAGCTTCGTGACACACACAAGCACTGAAGCTTTCTTT. Drawing the rest from reference TRBV30 and TRBJ1-1, the complete variable domain is SQTIHQWPATLVQPVGSPLSLECTVEGTSNPNLYWYRQAAGRGLQLLFYSVGIGQISSEVPQNLSASRPQDRQFILSSKKLLLSDSGFYLCAWSFVTHTSTEAFFGQGTRLTVV.

V usage is TRBV3-1 and J usage is TRBJ1-5; D is perhaps TRBD1 (5 bases). The V and J ends lost 4 bases and 3 bases respectively, with 13 bases between them. The CDR3 loop spans 15 amino acids. Per germline, CDR1 LGHDT and CDR2 YNNKEL (reference sequence). In nucleotides, the CDR3 is TGTGCCAGCAGCCCTTTGATGGGACTCAATCAGCCCCAGCATTTT. Translation: CASSPLMGLNQPQHF.